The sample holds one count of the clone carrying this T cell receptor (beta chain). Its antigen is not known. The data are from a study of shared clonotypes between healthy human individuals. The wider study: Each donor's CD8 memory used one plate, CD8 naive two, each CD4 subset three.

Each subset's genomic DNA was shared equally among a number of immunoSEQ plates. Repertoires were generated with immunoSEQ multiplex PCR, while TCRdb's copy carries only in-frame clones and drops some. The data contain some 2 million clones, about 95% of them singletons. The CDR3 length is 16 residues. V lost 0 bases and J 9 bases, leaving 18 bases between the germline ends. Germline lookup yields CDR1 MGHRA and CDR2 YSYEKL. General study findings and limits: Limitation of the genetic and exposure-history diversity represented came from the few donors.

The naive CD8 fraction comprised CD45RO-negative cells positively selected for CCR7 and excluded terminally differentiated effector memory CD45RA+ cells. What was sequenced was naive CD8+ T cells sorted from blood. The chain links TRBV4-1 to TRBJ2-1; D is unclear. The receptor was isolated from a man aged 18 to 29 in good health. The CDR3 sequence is CASSQDPQDPSGEQFF. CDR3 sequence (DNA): TGCGCCAGCAGCCAAGACCCACAAGACCCCTCGGGTGAGCAGTTCTTC.